The 17 T cell receptor beta chains below come from one sample, sequenced in a study of cytomegalovirus exposure and HLA in healthy donors. Some clones are missing from TCRdb's copy, which holds only in-frame ones; the method was immunoSEQ multiplex PCR. Among under 130,000 clones listed, approximately 86% were seen once. The sequenced sample consisted of PBMCs. These receptor sequences come from a woman younger than 30 in good health and CMV-seropositive.

The V and J genes are TRBV5-6 and TRBJ2-2; TRBD2 is a possible D gene (6 bases). Trimming left V 5 bases short and J 5 bases short, with 13 bases between. CDR3 length: 14 residues. Germline CDR1 is SGHDT and CDR2 is YYEEEE. The CDR3 is CASRQWGVTGELFF. In DNA, the CDR3 is TGTGCCAGCAGGCAGTGGGGGGTGACCGGGGAGCTGTTTTTT.

The V gene is TRBV7-9, the J gene TRBJ1-5; D is ambiguous. The CDR3 sequence is 14 residues long. V lost 5 bases to trimming and J lost 3 bases, with 11 bases between them. Germline V gene data show CDR1 as SEHNR and CDR2 as FQNEAQ (reference sequence). The CDR3 DNA sequence: TGTGCCAGCAGCCCCGGCGGAGCCAATCAGCCCCAGCATTTT. It encodes CASSPGGANQPQHF.

The chain combines TRBV2 with TRBJ1-2, with a tentative D call TRBD1 (6 bases). This CDR3 has 13 amino acids. V lost 2 bases and J 8 bases, leaving 12 bases between the germline ends. Germline values: CDR1 SNHLY, CDR2 FYNNEI. The CDR3 coding sequence is TGTGCCAGCAGTGAACTACAGGGCGAGGGCTACACCTTC. Its protein is CASSELQGEGYTF.

The V gene is TRBV2, the J gene TRBJ1-2; 8 nucleotides align to TRBD1. The trim removed 3 bases at V and 7 bases at J, leaving 7 bases unmatched. The CDR3 spans 14 residues. Germline assignment: CDR1 SNHLY and CDR2 FYNNEI. This CDR3 reads CASSDRRDRFGYTF. CDR3 in DNA: TGTGCCAGCAGTGACCGCCGGGACAGGTTTGGCTACACCTTC.

This chain uses TRBV5-1 with TRBJ1-5, with 7 bases identical to TRBD1. The ends lost 1 base at V and 1 base at J; junction bases unmatched: 2. This CDR3 comprises 15 residues. The germline V gene has CDR1 SGHRS and CDR2 YFSETQ. CDR3 sequence: CASSLTGESNQPQHF. CDR3 sequence (DNA): TGCGCCAGCAGCTTGACAGGGGAAAGCAATCAGCCCCAGCATTTT. Variable domain in full (rest from reference TRBV5-1 and TRBJ1-5): KAGVTQTPRYLIKTRGQQVTLSCSPISGHRSVSWYQQTPGQGLQFLFEYFSETQRNKGNFPGRFSGRQFSNSRSEMNVSTLELGDSALYLCASSLTGESNQPQHFGDGTRLSIL.

The chain links TRBV4-1 to TRBJ2-1, with D perhaps matching TRBD1 (5 bases). V dropped 5 bases and J dropped 7 bases, with 18 bases sitting between them. The germline V gene has CDR1 MGHRA and CDR2 YSYEKL. The CDR3 totals 15 residues. Written as DNA, the CDR3 is TGCGCCAGCAGCGAAAGACATTTAAAGGGGAATGAGCAGTTCTTC. Its translation is CASSERHLKGNEQFF.

V and J are TRBV2 and TRBJ1-2; 7 nucleotides line up with TRBD1. This CDR3 is built from 15 residues. V shed 3 bases, J shed 3 bases, and the junction held 7 bases outside the gene matches. In germline, CDR1 is SNHLY, CDR2 FYNNEI. The CDR3 DNA sequence: TGTGCCAGCAGTGAGAATCCGAGGGGGCACTATGGCTACACCTTC. This codes for CASSENPRGHYGYTF.

This clone was seen more than once but under ten times. CDR3 loop: CASSVLVDFRTYEQYF. The CDR3 DNA reads TGTGCCAGCAGCGTGCTGGTGGACTTTAGAACCTACGAGCAGTACTTC. This chain connects TRBV9 to TRBJ2-7; weak D call: TRBD2 (5 bases). The CDR3 sequence is 16 residues long. Trimming removed 2 bases from V and 2 bases from J, with 17 bases in between. The V gene's germline CDR1 is SGDLS and CDR2 YYNGEE.

The V and J genes are TRBV7-3 and TRBJ2-1, with a weak D call TRBD2 (6 bases). V was shortened by 8 bases and J by 0 bases, with 17 bases between the two germline ends. Germline CDR1 SGHTA, CDR2 FQGTGA. There are 16 residues in the CDR3. CDR3 amino acids: CASAGDWRSSYNEQFF. CDR3 DNA: TGTGCCAGCGCCGGGGACTGGCGGAGCTCCTACAATGAGCAGTTCTTC.

V is TRBV28 and J is TRBJ1-1; D is uncertain. The germline gives CDR1 MDHEN, CDR2 SYDVKM. The CDR3 has 12 amino acids. Trimming stripped 4 bases from V and 8 bases from J, with 11 bases between. DNA for the CDR3: TGTGCCAGCAGTTCCCCCGGTAAGGAAGCTTTCTTT. This gives the protein CASSSPGKEAFF.

This chain uses TRBV15 with TRBJ1-4; 7 bases are shared with TRBD1. Per germline, CDR1 LNHNV and CDR2 YYDKDF (reference sequence). V gave up 0 bases and J gave up 4 bases; unmatched junction bases: 5. This CDR3 is built from 16 residues. The CDR3 DNA is TGTGCCACCAGCAGAGATCCCACAGGGGTTAATGAAAAACTGTTTTTT. It yields the protein CATSRDPTGVNEKLFF. Based on the CDR3 plus reference TRBV15 and TRBJ1-4, the full variable domain is DAMVIQNPRYQVTQFGKPVTLSCSQTLNHNVMYWYQQKSSQAPKLLFHYYDKDFNNEADTPDNFQSRRPNTSFCFLDIRSPGLGDTAMYLCATSRDPTGVNEKLFFGSGTQLSVL.

This chain joins TRBV30 and TRBJ1-2, with TRBD1 identical over 8 bases. With 2 bases clipped from V and 6 bases from J, the junction kept 8 bases outside the gene matches. The CDR3 covers 14 residues. Germline lookup yields CDR1 GTSNPN and CDR2 SVGIG (reference sequence). The CDR3 nucleotides are TGTGCCTGGAGTCTCGGGACAGGACCTGATGGCTACACCTTC. As protein: CAWSLGTGPDGYTF.

This sequence joins TRBV9 and TRBJ2-7, with a tentative D call TRBD2 (6 bases). CDR3 length equals 15 residues. Trimming took off 7 bases at V and 5 bases at J, with 22 bases between the two ends. Per the germline V gene, CDR1 is SGDLS and CDR2 is YYNGEE. Here the CDR3 DNA reads TGTGCCAGCCACGATCAAGACGGGAGTTTGCACGAGCAGTACTTC. This gives the protein CASHDQDGSLHEQYF.

This chain links TRBV7-7 with TRBJ2-1, with D possibly TRBD2 on 6 matching bases. The V and J ends lost 5 bases and 9 bases respectively, with 17 bases between them. Germline CDR1 is SSHAT and CDR2 is FNYEAQ (reference sequence). The CDR3 consists of 14 residues. This CDR3 reads CASSRLRRALEQFF. The CDR3, as DNA: TGTGCCAGCAGCAGACTTAGGAGGGCACTTGAGCAGTTCTTC.

The V gene is TRBV7-6, the J gene TRBJ2-5, with TRBD1 identical over 8 bases. Trimming removed 0 bases from V and 5 bases from J; junction bases left unmatched: 2. Germline values: CDR1 SGHVS, CDR2 FNYEAQ. The CDR3 is made up of 14 amino acids. The CDR3 is CASSLAYRGETQYF. The DNA of the CDR3 is TGTGCCAGCAGCTTAGCTTACAGGGGGGAGACCCAGTACTTC.

CDR3: CASGPQGGPSGANVLTF. The CDR3 region has the DNA TGCGCCAGCGGACCGCAGGGAGGCCCCTCTGGGGCCAACGTCCTGACTTTC. The V gene is TRBV5-1, the J gene TRBJ2-6; TRBD2 is a possible D gene (6 bases). The CDR3 is 17 amino acids. The germline V gene encodes CDR1 SGHRS and CDR2 YFSETQ. V lost 7 bases to trimming and J lost 0 bases, with 17 bases between them. Full variable domain (outside the CDR3, taken from reference TRBV5-1 and TRBJ2-6): KAGVTQTPRYLIKTRGQQVTLSCSPISGHRSVSWYQQTPGQGLQFLFEYFSETQRNKGNFPGRFSGRQFSNSRSEMNVSTLELGDSALYLCASGPQGGPSGANVLTFGAGSRLTVL.

The chain carries TRBV4-1 and TRBJ2-5, with D unresolved. Trimming cost V 0 bases and J 10 bases, with 12 bases left between them. Per germline, CDR1 MGHRA and CDR2 YSYEKL. This CDR3 is 13 amino acids long. The CDR3 here is CASSQDLAVDQYF. In DNA form, the CDR3 reads TGCGCCAGCAGCCAAGATCTGGCGGTTGACCAGTACTTC.